A single sample gave rise to the 16 T cell receptor beta chains below, sequenced in a study of regulatory T cells in long-lasting Graves disease. Indicated time point: newly diagnosed GD, antithyroid drugs for less than 3 months. PBMC RNA served as the TCR library source. Construction of the TCR beta libraries employed iRepertoire HTBI primers in conjunction with Arm-PCR of CDR3 regions. TCRdb ran MiXCR on the multiplex PCR reads and lists one entry per CDR3 protein. The sample lists approximately 360,000 distinct CDR3 sequences, over 9.5% occurring once. These data also featured in a second study, about T cells in Graves' hyperthyroidism and ophthalmopathy.

The sequenced sample was peripheral blood mononuclear cells (PBMCs), obtained at new diagnosis, from a patient treated with antithyroid drugs. These receptors were obtained from a woman between 18 and 30 years old with Graves disease.

At least ten counts were recorded for this clonotype. V is TRBV15 and J is TRBJ1-2; D is possibly TRBD1 (6 bases). Trimming shortened V by 5 bases and J by 4 bases, and 17 bases separated the two germline ends. CDR3 length equals 15 residues. CDR1 is LNHNV and CDR2 is YYDKDF in the germline V gene (reference sequence). CDR3: CATSDYTGFVYGYTF. The CDR3 DNA reads TGTGCCACCAGCGACTACACAGGGTTTGTCTATGGCTACACCTTC.

This clonotype was found many times. The chain's CDR3 is CASSLGPLVWTQYF. The CDR3 nucleotides are TGTGCCAGCAGTTTGGGTCCCCTCGTCTGGACCCAGTACTTC. V usage is TRBV28 and J usage is TRBJ2-5; D is ambiguous. V was cut by 3 bases and J by 7 bases, with 15 bases left in between. The CDR3 spans 14 residues. In germline, CDR1 is MDHEN, CDR2 SYDVKM.

This clonotype turned up a few times. V usage is TRBV18 and J usage is TRBJ1-5; no clear D. From germline, CDR1 is KGHSH and CDR2 LQKENI. The length of the CDR3 is 12 residues. Deletions cut 6 bases from V and 8 bases from J, with 11 bases between. The DNA for the CDR3 is TGTGCCAGCTCTGCAGGAGGTGAGCCCCAGCATTTT. Its protein is CASSAGGEPQHF.

This clonotype was seen only a few times. The V call is TRBV4-1, the J call TRBJ1-2; D may be TRBD1 (5 bases). Germline CDR1 MGHRA, CDR2 YSYEKL. This CDR3 has 16 amino acids. With 3 bases removed from V and 4 bases from J, the gap between germline ends came to 18 bases. This chain's CDR3 is CASSQEGRGGLYGYTF. DNA for the CDR3: TGCGCCAGCAGCCAGGAAGGACGCGGGGGACTCTATGGCTACACCTTC.

The sample holds many counts of this clonotype. The gene calls are TRBV7-2 and TRBJ2-4, with TRBD2 identical over 10 bases. The J segment lost 7 bases and the V segment lost 1 base, leaving 10 bases of the junction unmatched. From germline, CDR1 is SGHTA and CDR2 FQGNSA. This CDR3 is built from 17 residues. CDR3 sequence reads: CASSLGASGSIWNIQYF. As DNA, the CDR3 is TGTGCCAGCAGCTTAGGGGCTAGCGGGAGCATTTGGAACATTCAGTACTTC.

At least ten counts were recorded for this clonotype. The CDR3 DNA sequence: TGTGCCAGCAGTTCCGACAGGGAATATAGCAATCAGCCCCAGCATTTT. Translation: CASSSDREYSNQPQHF. This sequence joins TRBV19 and TRBJ1-5; the match to TRBD1 covers 7 bases. Trimming removed 9 bases from V and 0 bases from J; junction bases left unmatched: 11. The CDR3 is 16 amino acids. Germline V gene sequence: CDR1 LNHDA, CDR2 SQIVND (reference sequence). The full variable domain, rest sourced from reference TRBV19 and TRBJ1-5, is DGGITQSPKYLFRKEGQNVTLSCEQNLNHDAMYWYRQDPGQGLRLIYYSQIVNDFQKGDIAEGYSVSREKKESFPLTVTSAQKNPTAFYLCASSSDREYSNQPQHFGDGTRLSIL.

The sample holds many counts of this clonotype. The chain is built from TRBV2 and TRBJ1-4, with D unresolved. CDR1 is SNHLY, CDR2 FYNNEI, per germline. V was shortened by 3 bases and J by 0 bases, with 5 bases between the two germline ends. This CDR3 comprises 14 residues. The CDR3 DNA is TGTGCCAGCAGTGATAGTGCAACTAATGAAAAACTGTTTTTT. This gives the protein CASSDSATNEKLFF.

This clonotype came up many times. The chain is built from TRBV20-1 and TRBJ2-3; TRBD1 matches 9 bases. Germline values: CDR1 DFQATT, CDR2 SNEGSKA (reference sequence). Trimming at V came to 6 bases and at J to 4 bases, leaving 11 bases not matched to a gene. The CDR3 is 15 amino acids. CDR3 nucleotides: TGCAGTGCCGCCGGGAGGACAGGGGACCCAGATACGCAGTATTTT. This gives the protein CSAAGRTGDPDTQYF.

This clonotype occurred many times. The V gene is TRBV11-1, the J gene TRBJ2-3; D call uncertain. Per germline, CDR1 SGHAT and CDR2 FQDESV (reference sequence). V was pared by 3 bases and J by 0 bases, with 10 bases between. The CDR3 spans 15 residues. The CDR3, as DNA: TGTGCCAGCAGCTTTTGGCGTTCTAGCACAGATACGCAGTATTTT. The encoded protein is CASSFWRSSTDTQYF.

As regards this clonotype: A clone one base away is much larger, so this may be a read error. The rearrangement uses TRBV7-8 and TRBJ1-5; D might be TRBD1 (6 bases). From germline, CDR1 is SGHVS and CDR2 FQNEAQ. The CDR3 loop spans 14 amino acids. The V end was cut by 4 bases, the J end by 3 bases, with 10 bases between. The CDR3 loop is CASSSGTYNQPQHF. The DNA of the CDR3 is TGTGCCAGCAGCTCCGGGACATACAATCAGCCCCAGCATTTT.

This clonotype was counted at least ten times. The rearrangement uses TRBV7-9 and TRBJ2-7, with a possible D match to TRBD1 (6 bases). Germline CDR1 reads SEHNR; CDR2 reads FQNEAQ (reference sequence). Trimming took 0 bases from V and 12 from J, leaving 15 bases between them. CDR3 length equals 13 residues. CDR3 sequence: CASSLAGGPEWYF. CDR3 nucleotides: TGTGCCAGCAGCTTAGCTGGGGGCCCGGAGTGGTACTTC.

In its sample, this clonotype was seen many times. The chain couples TRBV6-1 to TRBJ2-5; possible D gene TRBD2, 6 bases. The CDR3 spans 15 residues. Trimming took 6 bases from V and 3 from J, leaving 17 bases between them. The germline V gene has CDR1 MNHNS and CDR2 SASEGT. CDR3 residues: CASREGTGREETQYF. DNA of the CDR3: TGTGCCAGCAGGGAGGGGACGGGACGCGAAGAGACCCAGTACTTC.

This clonotype was seen ten or more times. The chain couples TRBV7-3 to TRBJ2-3; D is ambiguous. Germline assignment: CDR1 SGHTA and CDR2 FQGTGA. Deletions cut 4 bases from V and 2 bases from J, with 16 bases between. The CDR3 loop spans 16 amino acids. DNA for the CDR3: TGTGCCAGCAGCTCGTTTATTGGCGGCAACACAGATACGCAGTATTTT. Translated, it gives CASSSFIGGNTDTQYF.

The chain has TRBV2 and TRBJ2-1, with 8 bases identical to TRBD2. Germline V gene data show CDR1 as SNHLY and CDR2 as FYNNEI. This CDR3 is 14 amino acids long. Losses at the gene ends were 6 bases for V and 8 bases for J; bases not matched to a gene: 9. The DNA for the CDR3 is TGTGCCAGCAGGTCGGACGGGAGGGCCTATGAGCAGTTCTTC. It specifies CASRSDGRAYEQFF.

This clonotype was counted many times. The gene calls are TRBV6-5 and TRBJ2-5; unclear D gene. The germline V gene has CDR1 MNHEY and CDR2 SVGAGI. Trimming removed 0 bases from V and 0 bases from J, with 20 bases in between. The CDR3 runs 19 residues. CDR3 region: CASSYSKVARGQYQETQYF. DNA for the CDR3: TGTGCCAGCAGTTACTCGAAGGTCGCCCGCGGCCAGTACCAAGAGACCCAGTACTTC.

This clonotype was seen at least ten times. CDR3 in amino acids: CASSHVEAQYF. CDR3 sequence (DNA): TGTGCCAGCAGTCATGTGGAGGCCCAGTACTTC. The gene calls are TRBV6-1 and TRBJ2-5, with TRBD2 as a possible D gene (5 bases). The CDR3 covers 11 residues. CDR1 MNHNS and CDR2 SASEGT come from the germline V gene. V was shortened by 5 bases and J by 9 bases, with 10 bases between the two germline ends.